The entry below describes one T cell receptor beta chain. A much larger clone is a single base away; this may be a read error. This record belongs to a study of T cells in Graves' hyperthyroidism and ophthalmopathy. Study in general: Peripheral blood was acquired at first diagnosis, ahead of any therapy whatsoever.

It was RNA transcripts that yielded the amplified TCR beta CDR3 regions. During a first-round RT-PCR of the TCR CDR3, the HTBI primer set was used. MiXCR, run by TCRdb on the multiplex PCR reads, gives a single entry per CDR3 protein. This table has fewer than 450,000 distinct CDR3 sequences, around 15% appearing once. CDR1 is DFQATT and CDR2 is SNEGSKA in the germline V gene (reference sequence). V dropped 6 bases and J dropped 6 bases, with 10 bases sitting between them. The CDR3 is 11 residues long. Sequenced sample: blood. The chain combines TRBV20-1 with TRBJ2-3; D gene uncertain. The TCR was taken from an older woman with Graves' ophthalmopathy. CDR3 region: CSALLWDTQYF. CDR3 nucleotides: TGCAGTGCCCTACTGTGGGATACGCAGTATTTT.